The clone carrying this T cell receptor (beta chain) was picked up many times. To make TCR beta libraries, researchers used iRepertoire HTBI primers and Arm-PCR of CDR3 regions. TCRdb passed the multiplex PCR reads through MiXCR, listing each CDR3 protein once. This sample yields 400,000 to 450,000 distinct CDR3 sequences, of which 15% are seen a single time; approximately 15% belongs to the top ten. Time point denoted: newly diagnosed GD, antithyroid drugs for less than 3 months. PBMC RNA served as the TCR library source. This entry is derived from a study of regulatory T cells in long-lasting Graves disease. Germline V lookup: CDR1 SNHLY, CDR2 FYNNEI. V was cut by 7 bases and J by 2 bases, with 14 bases left in between. The CDR3 is 14 amino acids. These data were also filed under a second study, of T cells in Graves' hyperthyroidism and ophthalmopathy.

V and J are TRBV2 and TRBJ2-5, with D unresolved. The source of this sequence is a woman aged 25 to 39 with Graves disease. Sequencing used peripheral blood mononuclear cells (PBMCs), obtained at new diagnosis, from a patient treated with antithyroid drugs. The CDR3 DNA sequence: TGTGCCAGCACTTTCACAGAAAGTCAAGAGACCCAGTACTTC. Its translation: CASTFTESQETQYF.